The 27 T cell receptor beta chains presented below share a single source sample, sequenced in a study of vaccination effects on CD4 cells after COVID-19. Sequencing was preceded by expansion of antigen-specific CD4+ T cells with viral peptide pools in the ViraFEST assay. The culture ran for around nine days before CD4+ T cells were isolated. Participants completed two doses of the BNT162b2 or mRNA-1273 vaccine. Libraries were prepared by immunoSEQ multiplex PCR; TCRdb keeps only in-frame clonotypes and omits some of them. The table shows 25,000 to 30,000 clones, with 55% to 75% occurring only once. Which antigens these TCRs recognize remains unknown. Sequenced here: CD4+ T cells from PBMCs cultured with HCoV-NL63 spike peptides, sampled after COVID-19 vaccination. The receptors stem from a human donor who received a COVID-19 vaccine.

The CDR3 DNA reads as TGTGCCACCAGCAGGCAAGATGATGGCTACACCTTC. This codes for CATSRQDDGYTF. This rearrangement joins TRBV15 to TRBJ1-2; D is ambiguous. The CDR3 spans 12 residues. Germline lookup yields CDR1 LNHNV and CDR2 YYDKDF (reference sequence). V gave up 3 bases and J gave up 6 bases, with 8 bases separating them.

V is TRBV5-1 and J is TRBJ2-1; 14 bases agree with TRBD2. The CDR3 covers 17 residues. CDR1 is SGHRS and CDR2 is YFSETQ in the germline V gene. Germline trimming cut 0 bases from V and 6 bases from J; bases unmatched to any gene: 5. The CDR3 sequence is CASSLGQTSGRANEQFF. The CDR3 DNA is TGCGCCAGCAGCTTGGGTCAGACTAGCGGGAGGGCCAATGAGCAGTTCTTC.

The chain uses TRBV24-1 and TRBJ2-2, with 9 bases lining up with TRBD1. This CDR3 region has 13 residues. J was trimmed by 5 bases and V by 8 bases; bases with no gene match: 2. The germline V gene has CDR1 KGHDR and CDR2 SFDVKD. CDR3 region: CATMTGGTGELFF. CDR3 nucleotide sequence: TGTGCCACCATGACAGGGGGGACCGGGGAGCTGTTTTTT.

The chain uses TRBV5-6 and TRBJ1-4; D not certain. There are 15 residues in the CDR3. The germline V gene encodes CDR1 SGHDT and CDR2 YYEEEE. V shed 4 bases and J shed 8 bases, with 18 bases lying between them. CDR3 protein: CASSPTPVRQEKLFF. In DNA, the CDR3 is TGTGCCAGCAGCCCTACGCCGGTACGTCAAGAAAAACTGTTTTTT.

This clone showed up just a few times. The chain combines TRBV7-9 with TRBJ1-6; the D gene is possibly TRBD1 (6 bases). Germline V gives CDR1 SEHNR, CDR2 FQNEAQ (reference sequence). The CDR3 is 15 amino acids. Trimming took 1 base from V and 4 from J, leaving 8 bases between them. The CDR3 DNA reads as TGTGCCAGCAGCTTAGATCAGGGGTATAATTCACCCCTCCACTTT. The encoded protein is CASSLDQGYNSPLHF.

The chain couples TRBV11-2 to TRBJ2-2; TRBD2 is a possible D gene (6 bases). The V gene lost 5 bases and the J gene lost 6 bases, with 16 bases spanning the gap. Germline V gives CDR1 SGHAT, CDR2 FQNNGV. The CDR3 runs to 15 residues. CDR3 nucleotide sequence: TGTGCCAGCAGCACGGGACTTAAAGCCGCCGGGGAGCTGTTTTTT. The encoded protein is CASSTGLKAAGELFF.

This clone was observed a handful of times. The gene calls are TRBV27 and TRBJ2-2, with TRBD1 matching over 7 bases. Unmatched junction bases numbered 13, after V lost 6 bases and J lost 0 bases. This CDR3 contains 18 residues. CDR1 and CDR2 from the germline V gene are MNHEY and SMNVEV (reference sequence). The CDR3 loop reads CASRPSLGQGANTGELFF. The DNA for the CDR3 is TGTGCCAGCAGACCTAGTTTGGGCCAGGGGGCGAACACCGGGGAGCTGTTTTTT.

This clone appeared a few times. J is TRBJ1-2 and V is TRBV14; no clear D gene. Looked up from germline, CDR1 is SGHDN and CDR2 is FVKESK. The CDR3 sequence is 13 residues long. Trimming removed 3 bases at V and 4 bases at J, with 9 bases between. The CDR3 DNA follows: TGTGCCAGCAGCCAGAGAACAGCCTATGGCTACACCTTC. Amino acids: CASSQRTAYGYTF. Full variable domain (remainder filled in from reference TRBV14 and TRBJ1-2): EAGVTQFPSHSVIEKGQTVTLRCDPISGHDNLYWYRRVMGKEIKFLLHFVKESKQDESGMPNNRFLAERTGGTYSTLKVQPAELEDSGVYFCASSQRTAYGYTFGSGTRLTVV.

The V call is TRBV29-1, the J call TRBJ1-3; D ambiguous. The CDR3 consists of 13 residues. V lost 4 bases to trimming and J lost 0 bases, with 7 bases between them. Germline V gene sequence: CDR1 SQVTM, CDR2 ANQGSEA. This CDR3 is CSVVPASGNTIYF. The CDR3 DNA reads as TGCAGCGTTGTACCGGCCTCTGGAAACACCATATATTTT.

The chain combines TRBV2 with TRBJ1-1; D remains ambiguous. Deletions cut 6 bases from V and 5 bases from J, with 7 bases between. This CDR3 comprises 11 residues. Germline values: CDR1 SNHLY, CDR2 FYNNEI. CDR3 DNA sequence: TGTGCCAGCAGCCTAGGTACTGAAGCTTTCTTT. It translates to CASSLGTEAFF.

The chain recombines TRBV5-6 with TRBJ2-3, with 12 bases aligning to TRBD2. V was clipped by 4 bases and J by 4 bases; unmatched bases: 10. This CDR3 spans 17 amino acids. Germline loops: CDR1 SGHDT, CDR2 YYEEEE. CDR3 sequence reads: CASSATSGGISADTQYF. CDR3 sequence (DNA): TGTGCCAGCAGCGCCACTAGCGGGGGGATTTCGGCAGATACGCAGTATTTT.

The chain joins TRBV20-1 to TRBJ2-5; unclear D gene. The CDR3 is 14 amino acids. CDR1 and CDR2 from the germline V gene are DFQATT and SNEGSKA (reference sequence). The V and J ends lost 3 bases and 3 bases respectively, with 14 bases between them. In nucleotides, the CDR3 is TGCAGTGCTAGTTGGGCATCGATAAAAGAGACCCAGTACTTC. Its protein product is CSASWASIKETQYF.

This clone was counted only a few times. The rearrangement uses TRBV5-1 and TRBJ2-1, with 7 bases aligning to TRBD1. Per germline, CDR1 SGHRS and CDR2 YFSETQ. Unmatched junction bases numbered 5, after V lost 7 bases and J lost 1 base. The CDR3 runs to 14 residues. In DNA form, the CDR3 reads TGCGCCAGCCGAGAGGGGGCATCCTACAATGAGCAGTTCTTC. Amino acids: CASREGASYNEQFF.

The chain recombines TRBV2 with TRBJ2-7; the D is unclear. Trimming removed 2 bases from V and 3 bases from J, with 14 bases in between. Germline assignment: CDR1 SNHLY and CDR2 FYNNEI. This CDR3 region has 15 residues. CDR3: CASSEKVLVRYEQYF. In DNA, the CDR3 is TGTGCCAGCAGTGAAAAGGTCCTGGTTCGCTACGAGCAGTACTTC.

In its sample, this clone was seen a few times. The chain has TRBV7-6 and TRBJ1-6; the match to TRBD1 covers 7 bases. CDR1 is SGHVS, CDR2 FNYEAQ, per germline. After removal of 6 bases from V and 7 bases from J, the junction contained 9 bases not matched to a gene. This CDR3 comprises 15 residues. The CDR3 spells CASSLETGWNSPLHF. In DNA, the CDR3 is TGTGCCAGCAGTTTGGAGACAGGGTGGAATTCACCCCTCCACTTT.

The chain employs TRBV6-2 or TRBV6-3 and TRBJ1-3; D unclear. The CDR3 consists of 16 residues. Trimming removed 0 bases from V and 0 bases from J, with 9 bases in between. CDR1 is MNHEY, CDR2 SVGEGT, per germline. The CDR3 spells CASSYSSTSSGNTIYF. In DNA form, the CDR3 reads TGTGCCAGCAGTTACTCTTCGACGAGCTCTGGAAACACCATATATTTT.

The J gene is TRBJ2-5, the V gene TRBV19; D assignment may be TRBD1 or TRBD2 (6 bases each). Trimming shortened V by 8 bases and J by 5 bases, and 18 bases separated the two germline ends. Germline assignment: CDR1 LNHDA and CDR2 SQIVND (reference sequence). CDR3 length: 14 amino acids. The CDR3 coding sequence is TGTGCCAGTGGAGGGTCAGGGGAGGTGGAGACCCAGTACTTC. Translating gives CASGGSGEVETQYF.

This chain links TRBV7-8 with TRBJ1-6; 7 bases map to TRBD1. The trim removed 5 bases at V and 6 bases at J, leaving 4 bases unmatched. This CDR3 contains 14 residues. Germline assignment: CDR1 SGHVS and CDR2 FQNEAQ. The CDR3 reads CASSVRDSNSPLHF. The DNA for the CDR3 is TGTGCCAGCAGCGTTCGGGACAGTAATTCACCCCTCCACTTT.

The rearrangement joins TRBV10-3 to TRBJ2-5, with 10 bases matching TRBD2. V shed 8 bases, J shed 1 base, and the junction held 7 bases outside the gene matches. The CDR3 runs 15 residues. Germline CDR1 is ENHRY and CDR2 is SYGVKD. As DNA, the CDR3 is TGTGCCATCGGAACTAGCGGGGCGTTCCAAGAGACCCAGTACTTC. This encodes CAIGTSGAFQETQYF.

The rearrangement joins TRBV6-4 to TRBJ2-3, with TRBD2 as a possible D gene (6 bases). V dropped 0 bases and J dropped 3 bases, with 13 bases sitting between them. Germline V gene lookup returns CDR1 MRHNA and CDR2 SNTAGT. The CDR3 is 16 amino acids. The CDR3, as DNA: TGTGCCAGCAGTGACTCAATACTAGCATCGACAGATACGCAGTATTTT. It is translated as CASSDSILASTDTQYF.

The chain couples TRBV30 to TRBJ1-2; D uncertain. The CDR3 contains 15 residues. The germline V gene encodes CDR1 GTSNPN and CDR2 SVGIG (reference sequence). The V end was cut by 2 bases, the J end by 2 bases, with 15 bases between. The CDR3 coding sequence is TGTGCCTGGAGTATGTCTGTGAGGCTAAACTATGGCTACACCTTC. It encodes CAWSMSVRLNYGYTF. The whole variable domain, filled in from reference TRBV30 and TRBJ1-2, reads SQTIHQWPATLVQPVGSPLSLECTVEGTSNPNLYWYRQAAGRGLQLLFYSVGIGQISSEVPQNLSASRPQDRQFILSSKKLLLSDSGFYLCAWSMSVRLNYGYTFGSGTRLTVV.

The chain links TRBV21-1 to TRBJ2-1; the table's D gene call, TRBD1, was not cross checked with the DNA. TRBV21-1 is a listed pseudogene. This CDR3 spans 16 amino acids. The CDR3 bases are TGTGCCAGCAGCACCGCCAGGGGAGACCGAGCCAATGAGCAGTTCTTC. This encodes CASSTARGDRANEQFF.

This clone occurred a few times. V and J are TRBV4-1 and TRBJ2-3, with 8 bases aligning to TRBD2. Looked up from germline, CDR1 is MGHRA and CDR2 is YSYEKL. This CDR3 comprises 15 residues. Germline trimming cut 0 bases from V and 8 bases from J; bases unmatched to any gene: 7. CDR3 bases: TGCGCCAGCAGCCAAGAGACTAGCGTGGGGATTACGCAGTATTTT. Translation: CASSQETSVGITQYF.

The V call is TRBV4-1, the J call TRBJ2-1; 7 nucleotides line up with TRBD2. J gave up 7 bases and V 2 bases, and 8 bases lay outside the gene matches. From germline, CDR1 is MGHRA and CDR2 YSYEKL. This CDR3 spans 15 amino acids. The CDR3 reads CASSQMRERANEQFF. The CDR3 DNA follows: TGCGCCAGCAGCCAAATGCGGGAGCGCGCGAATGAGCAGTTCTTC.

CDR3: CASSKFGTSGSYEQYF. CDR3 sequence (DNA): TGTGCCAGCAGCAAATTCGGGACTAGCGGCTCCTACGAGCAGTACTTC. V gene TRBV9 combines with J gene TRBJ2-7, with 11 nucleotides matching TRBD2. The CDR3 length is 16 residues. Germline V gene lookup returns CDR1 SGDLS and CDR2 YYNGEE. The trim removed 4 bases at V and 0 bases at J, leaving 6 bases unmatched. The variable domain in full, completed from reference TRBV9 and TRBJ2-7, reads DSGVTQTPKHLITATGQRVTLRCSPRSGDLSVYWYQQSLDQGLQFLIQYYNGEERAKGNILERFSAQQFPDLHSELNLSSLELGDSALYFCASSKFGTSGSYEQYFGPGTRLTVT.

The chain has TRBV4-1 and TRBJ1-5; D is unresolved. Germline V gene data show CDR1 as MGHRA and CDR2 as YSYEKL. CDR3 length: 16 amino acids. V gave up 1 base and J gave up 2 bases, with 12 bases separating them. The CDR3 nucleotides are TGCGCCAGCAGCCAAGTCGAAGTGTTGGGCAATCAGCCCCAGCATTTT. This encodes CASSQVEVLGNQPQHF.

The J gene is TRBJ2-3, the V gene TRBV7-9; 7 positions agree with TRBD2. The V and J ends lost 5 bases and 2 bases, in that order; junction bases with no gene match: 10. The germline gives CDR1 SEHNR, CDR2 FQNEAQ (reference sequence). The CDR3 covers 16 residues. The CDR3 nucleotides read TGTGCCAGCAGCATCACGGGGGGAACCTCCACAGATACGCAGTATTTT. This translates into CASSITGGTSTDTQYF.